This T cell receptor (beta chain) was recovered during a study of T cells after yellow fever vaccination. Across the whole study: Fractions of limited cellularity were prepared by means of SMART-Seq v4 Ultra Low Input.

This clonotype was seen repeatedly, ten times or more. V dropped 1 base and J dropped 2 bases, with 6 bases sitting between them. Germline CDR1 is SEHNR and CDR2 is FQNEAQ (reference sequence). The CDR3 is 13 residues long. It was through 5'RACE template switching that TCR cDNA was made, with a universal primer site and UMIs added. TCRdb ran MiXCR on the 5' RACE reads and lists one entry per CDR3 protein. This sample carries roughly 120,000 distinct CDR3 sequences, 8.4% of them seen once, and the ten largest clones take roughly 25%. The sample consisted of CD8+ T cells sorted from PBMCs, taken 45 days after the yellow fever booster vaccination. This TCR was recovered from a man younger than 40 who received the YFV17D yellow fever vaccine. V is TRBV7-9 and J is TRBJ2-7; D is unresolved. The CDR3 protein is CASSLGDTYEQYF. The CDR3, as DNA: TGTGCCAGCAGCTTAGGCGATACCTACGAGCAGTACTTC. Complete variable domain (other parts from reference TRBV7-9 and TRBJ2-7): DTGVSQNPRHKITKRGQNVTFRCDPISEHNRLYWYRQTLGQGPEFLTYFQNEAQLEKSRLLSDRFSAERPKGSFSTLEIQRTEQGDSAMYLCASSLGDTYEQYFGPGTRLTVT.